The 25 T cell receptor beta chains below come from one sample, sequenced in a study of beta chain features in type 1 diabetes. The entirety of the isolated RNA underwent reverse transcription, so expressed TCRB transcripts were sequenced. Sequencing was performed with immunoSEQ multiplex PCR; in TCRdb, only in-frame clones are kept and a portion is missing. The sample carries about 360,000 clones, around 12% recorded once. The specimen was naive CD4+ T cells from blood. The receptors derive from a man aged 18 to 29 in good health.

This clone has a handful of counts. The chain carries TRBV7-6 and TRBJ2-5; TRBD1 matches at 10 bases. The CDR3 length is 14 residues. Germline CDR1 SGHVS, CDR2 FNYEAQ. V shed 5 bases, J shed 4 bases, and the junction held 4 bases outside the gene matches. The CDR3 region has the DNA TGTGCCAGCAGCAGACAGGGGGCTGTAGAGACCCAGTACTTC. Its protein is CASSRQGAVETQYF.

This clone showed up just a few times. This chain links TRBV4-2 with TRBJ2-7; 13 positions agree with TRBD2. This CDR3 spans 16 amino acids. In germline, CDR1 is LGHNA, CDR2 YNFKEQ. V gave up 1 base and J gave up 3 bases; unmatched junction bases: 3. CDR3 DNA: TGTGCCAGCAGCCAAGGGACTAGCGGGAGTGGCTACGAGCAGTACTTC. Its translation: CASSQGTSGSGYEQYF.

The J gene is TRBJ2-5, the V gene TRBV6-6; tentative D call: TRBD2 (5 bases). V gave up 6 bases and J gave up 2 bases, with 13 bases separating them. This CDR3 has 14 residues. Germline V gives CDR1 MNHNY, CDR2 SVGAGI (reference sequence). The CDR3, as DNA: TGTGCCAGCAGCCGACGGGGATCACAAGAGACCCAGTACTTC. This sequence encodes CASSRRGSQETQYF.

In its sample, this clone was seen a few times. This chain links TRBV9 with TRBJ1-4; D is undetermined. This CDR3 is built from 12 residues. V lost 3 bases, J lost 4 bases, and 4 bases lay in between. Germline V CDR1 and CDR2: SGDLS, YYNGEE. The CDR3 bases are TGTGCCAGCAGCGACTTTAATGAAAAACTGTTTTTT. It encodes CASSDFNEKLFF.

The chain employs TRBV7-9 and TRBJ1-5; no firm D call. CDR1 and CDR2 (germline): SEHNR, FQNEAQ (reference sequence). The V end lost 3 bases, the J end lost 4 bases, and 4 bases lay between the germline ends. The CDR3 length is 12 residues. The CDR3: CASSFTNQPQHF. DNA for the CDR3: TGTGCCAGCAGCTTTACTAATCAGCCCCAGCATTTT.

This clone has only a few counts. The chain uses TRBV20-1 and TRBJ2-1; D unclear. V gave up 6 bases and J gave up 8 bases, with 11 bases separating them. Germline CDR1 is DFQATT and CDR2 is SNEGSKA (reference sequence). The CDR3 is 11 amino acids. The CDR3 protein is CSAESTDEQFF. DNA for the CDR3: TGCAGTGCAGAATCTACCGATGAGCAGTTCTTC.

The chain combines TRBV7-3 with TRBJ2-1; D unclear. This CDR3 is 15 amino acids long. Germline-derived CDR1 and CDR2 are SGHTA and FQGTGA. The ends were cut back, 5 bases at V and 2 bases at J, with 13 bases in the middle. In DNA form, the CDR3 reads TGTGCCAGCAGCCCCCCCGGGTCGACCTACAATGAGCAGTTCTTC. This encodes CASSPPGSTYNEQFF.

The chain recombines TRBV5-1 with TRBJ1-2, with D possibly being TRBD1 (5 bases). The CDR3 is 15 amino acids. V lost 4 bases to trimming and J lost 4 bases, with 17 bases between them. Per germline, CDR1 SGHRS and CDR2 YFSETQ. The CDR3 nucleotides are TGCGCCAGCAGCCTTAGACGGGGGTCCGGCTATGGCTACACCTTC. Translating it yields CASSLRRGSGYGYTF. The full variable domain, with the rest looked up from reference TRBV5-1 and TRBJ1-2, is KAGVTQTPRYLIKTRGQQVTLSCSPISGHRSVSWYQQTPGQGLQFLFEYFSETQRNKGNFPGRFSGRQFSNSRSEMNVSTLELGDSALYLCASSLRRGSGYGYTFGSGTRLTVV.

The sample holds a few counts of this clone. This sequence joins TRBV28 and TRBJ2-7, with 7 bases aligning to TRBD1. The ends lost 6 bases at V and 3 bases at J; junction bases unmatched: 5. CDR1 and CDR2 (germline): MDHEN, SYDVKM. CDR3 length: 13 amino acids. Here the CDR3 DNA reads TGTGCCAGCAGGCGACAGGGTTACTACGAGCAGTACTTC. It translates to CASRRQGYYEQYF.

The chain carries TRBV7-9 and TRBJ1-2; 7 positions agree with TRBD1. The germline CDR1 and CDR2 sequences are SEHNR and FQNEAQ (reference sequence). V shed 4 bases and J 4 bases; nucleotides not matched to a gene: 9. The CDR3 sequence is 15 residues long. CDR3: CASSSTHRGGYGYTF. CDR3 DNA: TGTGCCAGCAGCTCCACCCACAGGGGTGGCTATGGCTACACCTTC. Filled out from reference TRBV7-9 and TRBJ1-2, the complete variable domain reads DTGVSQNPRHKITKRGQNVTFRCDPISEHNRLYWYRQTLGQGPEFLTYFQNEAQLEKSRLLSDRFSAERPKGSFSTLEIQRTEQGDSAMYLCASSSTHRGGYGYTFGSGTRLTVV.

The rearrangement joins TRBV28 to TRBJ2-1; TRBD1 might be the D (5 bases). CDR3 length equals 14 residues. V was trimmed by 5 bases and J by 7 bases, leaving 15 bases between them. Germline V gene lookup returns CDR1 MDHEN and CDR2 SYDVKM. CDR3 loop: CASSLPQGRNEQFF. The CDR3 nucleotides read TGTGCCAGCAGTCTCCCGCAGGGTCGAAATGAGCAGTTCTTC.

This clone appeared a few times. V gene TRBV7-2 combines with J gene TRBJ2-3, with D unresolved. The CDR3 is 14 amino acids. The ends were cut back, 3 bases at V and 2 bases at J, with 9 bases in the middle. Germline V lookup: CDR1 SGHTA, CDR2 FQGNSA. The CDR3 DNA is TGTGCCAGCAGCTTCCATGGCCTCACAGATACGCAGTATTTT. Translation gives CASSFHGLTDTQYF.

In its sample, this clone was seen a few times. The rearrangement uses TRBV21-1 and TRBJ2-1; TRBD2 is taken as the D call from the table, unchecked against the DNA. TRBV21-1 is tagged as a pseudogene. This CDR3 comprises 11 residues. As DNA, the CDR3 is TGTGCCAGCAGCCCTCGGGTTCAACAGTTCTTC. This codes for CASSPRVQQFF.

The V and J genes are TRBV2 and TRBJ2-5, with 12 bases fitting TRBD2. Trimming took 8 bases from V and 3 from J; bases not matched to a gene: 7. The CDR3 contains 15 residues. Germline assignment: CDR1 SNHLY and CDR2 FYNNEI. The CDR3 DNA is TGTGCCAGCCGCCGACTAGCGGGAGTGGAAGAGACCCAGTACTTC. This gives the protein CASRRLAGVEETQYF. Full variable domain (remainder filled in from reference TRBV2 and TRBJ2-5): EPEVTQTPSHQVTQMGQEVILRCVPISNHLYFYWYRQILGQKVEFLVSFYNNEISEKSEIFDDQFSVERPDGSNFTLKIRSTKLEDSAMYFCASRRLAGVEETQYFGPGTRLLVL.

CDR3 sequence (DNA): TGTGCCTGGCGAGGGTACAATGAGCAGTTCTTC. Translation gives CAWRGYNEQFF. This chain joins TRBV30 and TRBJ2-1; perhaps TRBD2 as D (5 bases). The CDR3 is 11 residues long. V lost 5 bases and J 4 bases, leaving 6 bases between the germline ends. Germline V gives CDR1 GTSNPN, CDR2 SVGIG (reference sequence). Full variable domain (missing parts from reference TRBV30 and TRBJ2-1): SQTIHQWPATLVQPVGSPLSLECTVEGTSNPNLYWYRQAAGRGLQLLFYSVGIGQISSEVPQNLSASRPQDRQFILSSKKLLLSDSGFYLCAWRGYNEQFFGPGTRLTVL.

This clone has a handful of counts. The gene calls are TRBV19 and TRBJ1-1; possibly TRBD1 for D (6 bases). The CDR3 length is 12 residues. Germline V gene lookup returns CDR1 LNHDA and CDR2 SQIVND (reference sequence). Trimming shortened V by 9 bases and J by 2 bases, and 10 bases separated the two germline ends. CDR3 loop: CASGQLNTEAFF. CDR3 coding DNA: TGTGCCAGCGGACAGCTCAACACTGAAGCTTTCTTT.

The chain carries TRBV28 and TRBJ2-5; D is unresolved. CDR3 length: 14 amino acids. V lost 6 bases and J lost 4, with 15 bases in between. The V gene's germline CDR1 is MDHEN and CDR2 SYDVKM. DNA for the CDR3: TGTGCCAGCAGCCCCCCCTCGCGAGGAGAGACCCAGTACTTC. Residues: CASSPPSRGETQYF.

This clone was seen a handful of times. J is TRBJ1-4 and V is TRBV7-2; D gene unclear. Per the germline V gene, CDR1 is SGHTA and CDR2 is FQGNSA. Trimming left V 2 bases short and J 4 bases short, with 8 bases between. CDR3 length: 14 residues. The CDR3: CASSLTQINEKLFF. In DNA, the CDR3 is TGTGCCAGCAGCTTAACACAGATTAATGAAAAACTGTTTTTT.

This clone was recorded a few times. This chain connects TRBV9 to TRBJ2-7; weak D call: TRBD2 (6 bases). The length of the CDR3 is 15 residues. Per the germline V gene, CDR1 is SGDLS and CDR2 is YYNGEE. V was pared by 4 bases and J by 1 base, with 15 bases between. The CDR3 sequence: CASSSRGLSSYEQYF. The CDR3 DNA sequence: TGTGCCAGCAGCTCCCGTGGACTATCTTCCTACGAGCAGTACTTC.

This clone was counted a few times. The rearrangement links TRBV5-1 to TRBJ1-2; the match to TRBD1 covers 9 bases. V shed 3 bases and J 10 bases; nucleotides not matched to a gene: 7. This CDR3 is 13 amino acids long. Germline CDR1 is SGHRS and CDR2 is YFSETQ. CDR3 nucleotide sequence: TGCGCCAGCAGCTCCGGGACAGGGAGGGACTACACCTTC. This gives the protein CASSSGTGRDYTF.

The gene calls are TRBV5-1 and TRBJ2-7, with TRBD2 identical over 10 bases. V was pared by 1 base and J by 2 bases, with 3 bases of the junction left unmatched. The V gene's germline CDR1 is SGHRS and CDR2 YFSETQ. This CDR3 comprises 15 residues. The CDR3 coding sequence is TGCGCCAGCAGCTTGATAGCGGGGGGTACCTACGAGCAGTACTTC. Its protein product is CASSLIAGGTYEQYF.

The CDR3 DNA follows: TGTGCCAGCTCACCACGGACATTGAACACCGGGGAGCTGTTTTTT. It yields the protein CASSPRTLNTGELFF. This chain links TRBV18 with TRBJ2-2, with D possibly TRBD1 on 5 matching bases. Germline values: CDR1 KGHSH, CDR2 LQKENI. CDR3 size: 15 residues. V dropped 1 base and J dropped 1 base, with 7 bases sitting between them.

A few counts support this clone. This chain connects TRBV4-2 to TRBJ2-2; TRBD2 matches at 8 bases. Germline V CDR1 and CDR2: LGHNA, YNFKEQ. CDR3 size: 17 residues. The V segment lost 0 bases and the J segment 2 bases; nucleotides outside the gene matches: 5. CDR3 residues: CASSQDLSGGNTGELFF. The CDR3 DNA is TGTGCCAGCAGCCAAGATTTAAGCGGGGGTAACACCGGGGAGCTGTTTTTT.

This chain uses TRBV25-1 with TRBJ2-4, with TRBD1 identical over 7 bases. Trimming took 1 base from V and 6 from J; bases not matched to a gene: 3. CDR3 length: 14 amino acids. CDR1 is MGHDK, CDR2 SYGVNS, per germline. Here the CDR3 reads CASSESAGGNIQYF. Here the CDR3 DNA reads TGTGCCAGCAGTGAATCGGCAGGGGGAAACATTCAGTACTTC.

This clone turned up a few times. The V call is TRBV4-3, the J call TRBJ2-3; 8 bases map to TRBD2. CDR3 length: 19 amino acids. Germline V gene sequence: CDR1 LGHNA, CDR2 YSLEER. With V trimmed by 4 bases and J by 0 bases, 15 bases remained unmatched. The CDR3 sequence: CASSPRSFLAGPSTDTQYF. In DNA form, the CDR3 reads TGCGCCAGCAGCCCAAGATCATTCCTAGCGGGCCCTAGCACAGATACGCAGTATTTT.